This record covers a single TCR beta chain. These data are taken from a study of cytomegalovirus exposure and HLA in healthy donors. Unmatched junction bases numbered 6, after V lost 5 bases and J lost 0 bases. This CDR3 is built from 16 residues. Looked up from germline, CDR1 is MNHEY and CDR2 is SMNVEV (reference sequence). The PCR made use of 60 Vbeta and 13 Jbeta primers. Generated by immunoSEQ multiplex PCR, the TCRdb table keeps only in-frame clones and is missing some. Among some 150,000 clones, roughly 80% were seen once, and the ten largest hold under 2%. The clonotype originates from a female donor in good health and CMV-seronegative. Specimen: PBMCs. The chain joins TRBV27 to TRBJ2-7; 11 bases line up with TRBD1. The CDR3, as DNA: TGTGCCAGCAGTATGACGGGACAGGGGGGCTCCTACGAGCAGTACTTC. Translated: CASSMTGQGGSYEQYF.